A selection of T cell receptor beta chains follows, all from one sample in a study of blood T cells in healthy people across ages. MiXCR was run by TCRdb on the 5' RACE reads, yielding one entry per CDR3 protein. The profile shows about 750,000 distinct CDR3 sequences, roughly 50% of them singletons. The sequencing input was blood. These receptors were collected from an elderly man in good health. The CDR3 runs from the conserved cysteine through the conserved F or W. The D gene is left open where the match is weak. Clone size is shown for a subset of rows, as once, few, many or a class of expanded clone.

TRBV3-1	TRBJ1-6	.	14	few	CASSPDGRNSPLHF	TGTGCCAGCAGCCCCGACGGGAGGAATTCACCCCTCCACTTT
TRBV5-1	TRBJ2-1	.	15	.	CASSLDRADYNEQFF	TGCGCCAGCAGCTTGGACAGGGCCGACTACAATGAGCAGTTCTTC
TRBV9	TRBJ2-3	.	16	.	CASSPRGQGLLDTQYF	TGTGCCAGCAGCCCCCGCGGCCAGGGGTTGTTGGATACGCAGTATTTT
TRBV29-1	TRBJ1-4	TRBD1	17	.	CSVKGGYLAADNEKLFF	TGCAGCGTTAAAGGGGGCTACCTGGCAGCCGATAATGAAAAACTGTTTTTT
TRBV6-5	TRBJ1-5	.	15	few	CASSLGGGGNQPQHF	TGTGCCAGCAGTCTCGGAGGGGGGGGCAATCAGCCCCAGCATTTT
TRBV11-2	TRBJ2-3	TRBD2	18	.	CASSPVRATSGSPDTQYF	TGTGCCAGCAGCCCAGTCCGTGCGACTAGCGGGAGCCCAGATACGCAGTATTTT
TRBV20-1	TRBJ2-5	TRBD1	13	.	CSGTLDRKETQYF	TGCAGTGGCACTTTGGACAGGAAAGAGACCCAGTACTTC
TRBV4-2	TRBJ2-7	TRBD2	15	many	CASSYGTSGPYEQYF	TGTGCCAGCAGCTATGGGACTAGCGGGCCCTACGAGCAGTACTTC
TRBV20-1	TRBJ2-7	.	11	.	CSSGEGYEQYF	TGCAGTTCTGGCGAGGGGTACGAGCAGTACTTC
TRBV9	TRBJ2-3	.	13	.	CASSVVSGDTQYF	TGTGCCAGCAGCGTAGTTAGCGGAGATACGCAGTATTTT
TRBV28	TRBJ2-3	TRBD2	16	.	CASRQRLAGGLRYAYF	TGTGCCAGCAGGCAAAGACTAGCGGGAGGGCTCAGATACGCGTATTTT
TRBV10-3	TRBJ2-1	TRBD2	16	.	CAISGPLAGGDNEQFF	TGTGCCATCAGTGGACCACTAGCGGGAGGGGACAATGAGCAGTTCTTC
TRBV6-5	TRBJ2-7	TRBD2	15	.	CASSYSRGRTYEQYF	TGTGCCAGCAGTTACTCGCGCGGGAGGACCTACGAGCAGTACTTC
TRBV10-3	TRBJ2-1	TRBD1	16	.	CAISEFGQGRWDEQFF	TGTGCCATCAGTGAGTTTGGACAGGGGAGGTGGGATGAGCAGTTCTTC
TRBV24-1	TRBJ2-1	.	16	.	CATSDPRDSLYNEQFF	TGTGCCACCAGTGATCCCCGGGACTCCCTCTACAATGAGCAGTTCTTC
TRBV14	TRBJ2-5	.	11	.	CAGSLGPTQYF	TGTGCCGGCAGCCTAGGACCTACCCAGTACTTC
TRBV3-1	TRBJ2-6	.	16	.	CASSQDAIRGANVLTF	TGTGCCAGCAGCCAAGATGCGATCCGTGGGGCCAACGTCCTGACTTTC
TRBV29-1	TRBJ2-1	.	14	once	CSVGDPPRKAGQFF	TGCAGCGTTGGAGATCCGCCCCGTAAGGCTGGGCAGTTCTTC
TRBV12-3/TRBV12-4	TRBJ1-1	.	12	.	CASSLPDQGAFF	TGTGCCAGCAGTTTACCGGATCAGGGAGCTTTCTTT
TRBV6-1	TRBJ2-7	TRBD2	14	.	CASSGFGRTYEQYF	TGTGCCAGCAGTGGGTTCGGGAGGACCTACGAGCAGTACTTC
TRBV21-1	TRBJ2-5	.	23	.	CASTKGLAGRLHVTGRLRETQYF	TGTGCCAGCACCAAGGGACTAGCGGGTCGCCTACACGTTACGGGAAGATTACGAGAGACCCAGTACTTC
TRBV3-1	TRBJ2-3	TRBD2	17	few	CASSQKGLAGLTDTQYF	TGTGCCAGCAGCCAAAAGGGACTAGCGGGCCTCACAGATACGCAGTATTTT
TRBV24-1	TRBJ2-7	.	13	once	CATSNPVSYEQYF	TGTGCCACCAGTAATCCGGTCTCCTACGAGCAGTACTTC
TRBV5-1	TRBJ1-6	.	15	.	CASSLEARYNSPLHF	TGCGCCAGCAGCTTGGAAGCCCGCTATAATTCACCCCTCCACTTT
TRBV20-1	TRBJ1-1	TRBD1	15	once	CSARDDPRGLAEAFF	TGCAGTGCTAGAGACGACCCCAGGGGGCTTGCTGAAGCTTTCTTT
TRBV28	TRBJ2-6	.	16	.	CASSPLAGSGANVLTF	TGTGCCAGCAGTCCCCTCGCAGGGTCTGGGGCCAACGTCCTGACTTTC
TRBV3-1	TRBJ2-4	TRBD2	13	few	CASSLRGENIQYF	TGTGCCAGCAGCCTTCGGGGGGAAAACATTCAGTACTTC
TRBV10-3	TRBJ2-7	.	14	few	CAISLTGGSYEQYF	TGTGCCATCAGCCTGACAGGAGGATCCTACGAGCAGTACTTC
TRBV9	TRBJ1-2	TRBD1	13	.	CASSAGQGGGYTF	TGTGCCAGCAGCGCCGGACAGGGTGGAGGCTACACCTTC
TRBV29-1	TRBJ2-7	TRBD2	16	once	CSAPTSGTGVPYEQYF	TGCAGCGCCCCCACTAGCGGGACAGGAGTACCCTACGAGCAGTACTTC
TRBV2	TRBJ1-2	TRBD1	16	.	CASSRSSGGANYGYTF	TGTGCCAGCAGTAGAAGCTCAGGGGGCGCGAACTATGGCTACACCTTC
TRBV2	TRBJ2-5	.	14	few	CASREWTNQETQYF	TGTGCCAGCAGGGAATGGACTAACCAAGAGACCCAGTACTTC
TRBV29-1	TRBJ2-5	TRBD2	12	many	CSVGTSGETQYF	TGCAGCGTGGGGACTAGCGGAGAGACCCAGTACTTC
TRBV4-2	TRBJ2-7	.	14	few	CASSQEEGTYEQYF	TGTGCCAGCAGCCAAGAGGAGGGAACCTACGAGCAGTACTTC
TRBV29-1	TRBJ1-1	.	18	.	CSVGGGQRARPLNTEAFF	TGCAGCGTTGGAGGCGGTCAGCGGGCCAGGCCCCTGAACACTGAAGCTTTCTTT
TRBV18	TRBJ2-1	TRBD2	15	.	CASSPLQRGYNEQFF	TGTGCCAGCTCACCGCTCCAGCGGGGGTACAATGAGCAGTTCTTC
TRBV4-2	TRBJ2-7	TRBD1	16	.	CASSQGDRRSSYEQYF	TGTGCCAGCAGCCAGGGGGACAGGCGGAGCTCCTACGAGCAGTACTTC
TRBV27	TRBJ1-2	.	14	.	CASSLLGQSTGYTF	TGTGCCAGCAGTCTCCTGGGACAATCCACTGGCTACACCTTC
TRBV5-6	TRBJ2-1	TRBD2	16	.	CASSSRGGAGDNEQFF	TGTGCCAGCAGCTCTCGGGGCGGAGCGGGAGACAATGAGCAGTTCTTC
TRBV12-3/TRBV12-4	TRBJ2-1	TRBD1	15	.	CASSIAGTGSNEQFF	TGTGCCAGCTCGATAGCCGGGACAGGCTCTAATGAGCAGTTCTTC
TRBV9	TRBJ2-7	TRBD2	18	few	CASSAKRDGTSGNYEQYF	TGTGCCAGCAGCGCAAAGAGAGACGGGACTAGCGGAAACTACGAGCAGTACTTC
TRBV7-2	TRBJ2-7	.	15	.	CASSLEGGGSYEQYF	TGTGCCAGCAGCTTAGAGGGGGGGGGCTCCTACGAGCAGTACTTC
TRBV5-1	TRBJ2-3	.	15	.	CASSRSIPPTDTQYF	TGCGCCAGCAGCCGTAGCATCCCCCCGACAGATACGCAGTATTTT
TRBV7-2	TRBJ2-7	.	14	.	CASSLTGAGVEQYF	TGTGCCAGCAGCTTAACCGGGGCAGGGGTCGAGCAGTACTTC
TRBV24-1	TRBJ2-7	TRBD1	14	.	CATSDADRAHEQYF	TGTGCCACCAGTGATGCCGACAGGGCCCACGAGCAGTACTTC
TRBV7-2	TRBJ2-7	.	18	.	CASSLVYLGVLGSYEQYF	TGTGCCAGCAGCTTAGTATATTTGGGGGTTTTGGGCTCCTACGAGCAGTACTTC